The 24 T cell receptor beta chains listed next were all sequenced from one sample in a study of blood T cell repertoires in COVID-19. Sequencing used immunoSEQ multiplex PCR; TCRdb keeps in-frame clones, though not all of them. This table has tens of thousands of clones, over 75% appearing once. Specimen: peripheral blood. The source of these receptors is an elderly woman with acute or convalescent COVID-19.

The chain links TRBV9 to TRBJ2-1; possibly TRBD2 for D (6 bases). CDR3 length: 14 amino acids. Trimming took off 3 bases at V and 7 bases at J, with 14 bases between the two ends. Looked up from germline, CDR1 is SGDLS and CDR2 is YYNGEE. The CDR3 nucleotides read TGTGCCAGCAGCGAGACTGCCGCGGGGAATGAGCAGTTCTTC. Its protein is CASSETAAGNEQFF.

The CDR3 DNA is TGTGCCAGCAGCCAAGGTTCGGGGTTGGGGACTGAAGCTTTCTTT. Protein: CASSQGSGLGTEAFF. The V call is TRBV14, the J call TRBJ1-1, with D hard to call. V lost 1 base and J lost 5, with 14 bases in between. The germline V gene has CDR1 SGHDN and CDR2 FVKESK. The CDR3 length is 15 residues.

The chain carries TRBV6-5 and TRBJ1-1, with TRBD1 matching over 9 bases. Germline V lookup: CDR1 MNHEY, CDR2 SVGAGI. This CDR3 contains 15 residues. With V trimmed by 6 bases and J by 2 bases, 7 bases remained unmatched. The CDR3 DNA follows: TGTGCCAGCAGGATGGGACAGGGCCAAAACACTGAAGCTTTCTTT. It codes for CASRMGQGQNTEAFF.

The gene calls are TRBV29-1 and TRBJ2-7; 8 bases map to TRBD2. CDR3 length equals 14 residues. Germline CDR1 SQVTM, CDR2 ANQGSEA. The J segment lost 3 bases and the V segment lost 3 bases, leaving 7 bases of the junction unmatched. The DNA of the CDR3 is TGCAGCGTTGAGTCCGGGACTAGTGGCTACGAGCAGTACTTC. It encodes CSVESGTSGYEQYF.

The gene calls are TRBV9 and TRBJ2-1, with 9 bases identical to TRBD2. Germline loops: CDR1 SGDLS, CDR2 YYNGEE. J gave up 5 bases and V 0 bases, and 3 bases lay outside the gene matches. The length of the CDR3 is 15 residues. The CDR3 spells CASSVASGVHNEQFF. CDR3 DNA: TGTGCCAGCAGCGTAGCTAGCGGGGTGCACAATGAGCAGTTCTTC. Complete variable domain (other parts from reference TRBV9 and TRBJ2-1): DSGVTQTPKHLITATGQRVTLRCSPRSGDLSVYWYQQSLDQGLQFLIQYYNGEERAKGNILERFSAQQFPDLHSELNLSSLELGDSALYFCASSVASGVHNEQFFGPGTRLTVL.

V usage is TRBV2 and J usage is TRBJ1-6, with 10 bases aligning to TRBD1. Germline values: CDR1 SNHLY, CDR2 FYNNEI. This CDR3 has 14 amino acids. The J segment lost 10 bases and the V segment lost 6 bases, leaving 6 bases of the junction unmatched. DNA for the CDR3: TGTGCCAGCAGCGGGACAGGGGTAGAGTCACCCCTCCACTTT. Its translation: CASSGTGVESPLHF.

The rearrangement joins TRBV5-8 to TRBJ1-1, with D possibly matching TRBD1 (6 bases). The CDR3 extends over 15 amino acids. V was trimmed by 4 bases and J by 3 bases, leaving 16 bases between them. The germline V gene encodes CDR1 SGHTS and CDR2 YDEGEE. The CDR3 loop reads CASSLSGGLDTEAFF. CDR3 coding DNA: TGTGCCAGCAGCCTCAGTGGGGGCTTGGACACTGAAGCTTTCTTT.

This chain joins TRBV6-5 and TRBJ2-7; no reliable D call. The germline V and J ends were trimmed by 5 bases and 0 bases, with 11 bases remaining between them. Germline V gene data show CDR1 as MNHEY and CDR2 as SVGAGI. The CDR3 is 14 residues long. The CDR3 region is CASSPRFSSYEQYF. CDR3 nucleotide sequence: TGTGCCAGCAGTCCTAGATTTAGCTCCTACGAGCAGTACTTC.

V is TRBV4-2 and J is TRBJ2-1; no definite D call. CDR1 is LGHNA and CDR2 is YNFKEQ in the germline V gene. The CDR3 has 14 amino acids. Trimming cost V 1 base and J 5 bases, with 9 bases left between them. CDR3 residues: CASSQVAGNNEQFF. CDR3 nucleotides: TGTGCCAGCAGCCAAGTAGCTGGCAACAATGAGCAGTTCTTC.

J is TRBJ2-2 and V is TRBV7-2, with TRBD1 as a possible D gene (6 bases). Per germline, CDR1 SGHTA and CDR2 FQGNSA. CDR3 size: 13 residues. CDR3 loop: CATGHPNTGELFF. CDR3 DNA sequence: TGTGCGACAGGACACCCGAACACCGGGGAGCTGTTTTTT.

The chain employs TRBV19 and TRBJ2-7, with TRBD2 as a possible D gene (7 bases). Germline CDR1 reads LNHDA; CDR2 reads SQIVND (reference sequence). V lost 6 bases to trimming and J lost 6 bases, with 18 bases between them. This CDR3 spans 14 amino acids. The chain's CDR3 is CASSQKGGGGEQYF. The DNA of the CDR3 is TGTGCCAGTAGCCAGAAGGGGGGCGGGGGCGAGCAGTACTTC.

The V gene is TRBV15, the J gene TRBJ2-5; D is undetermined. The V end was cut by 0 bases, the J end by 3 bases, with 5 bases between. Looked up from germline, CDR1 is LNHNV and CDR2 is YYDKDF (reference sequence). CDR3 length equals 13 residues. The DNA for the CDR3 is TGTGCCACCAGCAGAGAGGGCGAAGAGACCCAGTACTTC. It specifies CATSREGEETQYF.

The genes are TRBV19 and TRBJ2-1; 8 bases map to TRBD2. Germline V gene data show CDR1 as LNHDA and CDR2 as SQIVND (reference sequence). V shed 7 bases, J shed 9 bases, and the junction held 17 bases outside the gene matches. The CDR3 has 16 amino acids. Here the CDR3 reads CASMAGAGVGYGEQFF. The CDR3 coding sequence is TGTGCCAGTATGGCGGGAGCGGGAGTGGGATACGGTGAGCAGTTCTTC.

The CDR3 here is CASGLTTIAGGNEQFF. CDR3 DNA sequence: TGTGCCAGCGGACTAACCACAATAGCGGGAGGCAATGAGCAGTTCTTC. This sequence joins TRBV11-2 and TRBJ2-1; 10 bases fit TRBD2. Germline-derived CDR1 and CDR2 are SGHAT and FQNNGV. The CDR3 sequence is 16 residues long. With V trimmed by 8 bases and J by 6 bases, 13 bases remained unmatched.

The CDR3 DNA reads TGTGCCAGCACAAGGGGACTGAGTACACCCCTCCACTTT. Protein sequence: CASTRGLSTPLHF. V gene TRBV27 combines with J gene TRBJ1-6; tentatively, D is TRBD1 (5 bases). CDR1 MNHEY and CDR2 SMNVEV come from the germline V gene (reference sequence). The CDR3 loop spans 13 amino acids. Trimming removed 7 bases from V and 11 bases from J, with 15 bases in between.

The count of this clone is one. The gene calls are TRBV9 and TRBJ2-3; TRBD1 is a possible D gene (6 bases). Trimming stripped 4 bases from V and 0 bases from J, with 12 bases between. There are 15 residues in the CDR3. Germline V lookup: CDR1 SGDLS, CDR2 YYNGEE. The CDR3 loop is CASSFRGQSTDTQYF. The CDR3 nucleotides are TGTGCCAGCAGCTTCCGAGGACAGAGCACAGATACGCAGTATTTT.

This clone was observed a single time. This chain joins TRBV7-8 and TRBJ2-3, with TRBD2 matching 10 bases. In germline, CDR1 is SGHVS, CDR2 FQNEAQ. V was clipped by 0 bases and J by 7 bases; unmatched bases: 4. This CDR3 region has 15 residues. The CDR3 coding sequence is TGTGCCAGCAGCTTAGCTAGCGGGGGGTTGAATACGCAGTATTTT. Amino acid sequence: CASSLASGGLNTQYF.

The chain uses TRBV12-3 or TRBV12-4 and TRBJ1-3; possibly TRBD1 for D (6 bases). This CDR3 has 13 residues. V lost 6 bases and J lost 5, with 11 bases in between. CDR3 residues: CASRDSDRNTIYF. CDR3 coding DNA: TGTGCCAGCAGGGACAGCGACCGAAACACCATATATTTT.

The chain has TRBV7-9 and TRBJ2-3, with D possibly being TRBD1 (5 bases). V was cut by 4 bases and J by 0 bases, with 11 bases left in between. Germline assignment: CDR1 SEHNR and CDR2 FQNEAQ (reference sequence). This CDR3 is built from 15 residues. The CDR3 nucleotides are TGTGCCAGCAGCTCCACTGGGGCTAGCACAGATACGCAGTATTTT. It encodes CASSSTGASTDTQYF.

This clone was picked up a small number of times. The chain has TRBV5-1 and TRBJ1-2, with 7 bases fitting TRBD1. CDR3 length equals 13 residues. V trimming: 2 bases; J trimming: 6 bases; junction bases outside the gene matches: 4. The germline V gene has CDR1 SGHRS and CDR2 YFSETQ. The CDR3 reads CASSLDRVDGYTF. The CDR3 DNA follows: TGCGCCAGCAGCTTAGACAGGGTCGATGGCTACACCTTC.

The chain has TRBV4-3 and TRBJ1-2; D gene ambiguous. V lost 0 bases and J lost 5, with 10 bases in between. This CDR3 region has 14 residues. Germline CDR1 reads LGHNA; CDR2 reads YSLEER. The chain's CDR3 is CASSQDNTQYGYTF. The CDR3 DNA follows: TGCGCCAGCAGCCAAGACAACACCCAATATGGCTACACCTTC.

V and J are TRBV18 and TRBJ1-5; 10 bases are shared with TRBD1. There are 15 residues in the CDR3. Germline CDR1 KGHSH, CDR2 LQKENI. Trimming cost V 2 bases and J 7 bases; bases outside gene matches: 5. The CDR3 is CASSPEGQGRQPQHF. DNA for the CDR3: TGTGCCAGCTCACCAGAGGGACAGGGGCGGCAGCCCCAGCATTTT. The entire variable domain, with the rest obtained from reference TRBV18 and TRBJ1-5, is as follows: NAGVMQNPRHLVRRRGQEARLRCSPMKGHSHVYWYRQLPEEGLKFMVYLQKENIIDESGMPKERFSAEFPKEGPSILRIQQVVRGDSAAYFCASSPEGQGRQPQHFGDGTRLSIL.

J is TRBJ1-4 and V is TRBV19; D remains ambiguous. Germline-derived CDR1 and CDR2 are LNHDA and SQIVND (reference sequence). CDR3 length: 15 amino acids. Deletions cut 7 bases from V and 8 bases from J, with 20 bases between. CDR3 sequence: CASNVGRGLEEKLFF. CDR3 coding DNA: TGTGCCAGTAACGTGGGTCGGGGTCTGGAGGAAAAACTGTTTTTT.

This sequence joins TRBV6-5 and TRBJ1-2; a possible D gene is TRBD1 (5 bases). This CDR3 has 14 amino acids. Germline V gene sequence: CDR1 MNHEY, CDR2 SVGAGI. Trimming cost V 2 bases and J 7 bases, with 14 bases left between them. DNA for the CDR3: TGTGCCAGCAGTTACGGAGGGTTGAGGGGTGGCTACACCTTC. The encoded protein is CASSYGGLRGGYTF.